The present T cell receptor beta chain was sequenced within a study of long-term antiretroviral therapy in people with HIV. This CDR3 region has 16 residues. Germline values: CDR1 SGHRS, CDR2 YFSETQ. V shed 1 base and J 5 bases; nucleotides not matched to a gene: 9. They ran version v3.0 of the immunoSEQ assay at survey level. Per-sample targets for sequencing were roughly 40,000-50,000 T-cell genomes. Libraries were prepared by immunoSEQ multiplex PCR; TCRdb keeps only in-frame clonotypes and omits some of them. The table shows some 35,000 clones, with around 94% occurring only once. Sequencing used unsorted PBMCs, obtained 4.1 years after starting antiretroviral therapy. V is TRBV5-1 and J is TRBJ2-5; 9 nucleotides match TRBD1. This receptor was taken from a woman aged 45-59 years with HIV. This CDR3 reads CASSLPGTGIQETQYF. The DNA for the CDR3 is TGCGCCAGCAGCTTGCCCGGGACAGGGATTCAGGAGACCCAGTACTTC.